This TCR beta chain was identified in a study of T cells in Graves' hyperthyroidism and ophthalmopathy. This clonotype was counted once. TCR beta CDR3 regions were amplified from RNA. HTBI primers were the set used in a first-round RT-PCR of the TCR CDR3. TCRdb used MiXCR to reprocess the multiplex PCR reads, holding one entry per CDR3 protein. The table lists about 200,000 distinct CDR3 sequences, around 17% of them singletons. On the basis of clinical symptoms, serum thyroxine and TRAb, thyroid ultrasound and orbital computed tomography, diagnoses were made. CDR3 length: 15 amino acids. Germline loops: CDR1 SGHAT, CDR2 FQDESV (reference sequence). The V end was cut by 5 bases, the J end by 7 bases, with 18 bases between.

The sample was blood. The rearrangement links TRBV11-1 to TRBJ2-1, with a possible D match to TRBD1 (6 bases). The TCR sequence derives from a woman between 50 and 59 years old with Graves' hyperthyroidism. CDR3 DNA: TGTGCCAGCAGCCTCCAGGGGCAGCTAGGGAATGAGCAGTTCTTC. This encodes CASSLQGQLGNEQFF.